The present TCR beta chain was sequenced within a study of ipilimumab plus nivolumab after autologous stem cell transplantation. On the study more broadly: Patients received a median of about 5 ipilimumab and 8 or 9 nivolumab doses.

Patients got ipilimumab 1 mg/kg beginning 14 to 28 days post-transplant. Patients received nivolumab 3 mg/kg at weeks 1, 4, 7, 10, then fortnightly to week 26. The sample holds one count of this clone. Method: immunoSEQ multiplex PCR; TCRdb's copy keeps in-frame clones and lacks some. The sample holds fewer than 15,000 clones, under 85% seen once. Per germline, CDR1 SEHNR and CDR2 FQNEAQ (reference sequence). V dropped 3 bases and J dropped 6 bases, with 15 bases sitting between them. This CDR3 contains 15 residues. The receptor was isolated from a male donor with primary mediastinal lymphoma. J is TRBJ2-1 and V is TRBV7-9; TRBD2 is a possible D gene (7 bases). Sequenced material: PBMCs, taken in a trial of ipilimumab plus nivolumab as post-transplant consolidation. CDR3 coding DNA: TGTGCCAGCAGCTTCACTAGCGTAGGGGGCAATGAGCAGTTCTTC. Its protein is CASSFTSVGGNEQFF. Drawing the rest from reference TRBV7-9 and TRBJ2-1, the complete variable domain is DTGVSQNPRHKITKRGQNVTFRCDPISEHNRLYWYRQTLGQGPEFLTYFQNEAQLEKSRLLSDRFSAERPKGSFSTLEIQRTEQGDSAMYLCASSFTSVGGNEQFFGPGTRLTVL.